These 15 T cell receptor beta chains were all obtained from the same sample, sequenced in a study of regulatory T cells in long-lasting Graves disease. The time point is: persistent/refractory GD, antithyroid drugs over 5 years with positive TRAb. Extracted RNA from PBMCs served as the source of the TCR library. Combining iRepertoire HTBI primers with Arm-PCR of CDR3 regions, the authors built TCR beta libraries. TCRdb called the multiplex PCR reads again in MiXCR, with one record for every CDR3 protein. Of about 400,000 distinct CDR3 sequences in the sample, less than 25% were seen once. Sequenced here: peripheral blood mononuclear cells (PBMCs), sampled when the disease was refractory, from a patient treated with antithyroid drugs. The receptors were gathered from a female donor with Graves disease.

The genes are TRBV7-9 and TRBJ2-2; either TRBD1 or TRBD2 may supply D (5 bases each). Germline CDR1 SEHNR, CDR2 FQNEAQ (reference sequence). V was pared by 5 bases and J by 4 bases, with 8 bases between. This CDR3 comprises 13 residues. The CDR3 reads CASSIGTTGELFF. The CDR3 DNA sequence: TGTGCCAGCAGCATCGGGACCACCGGGGAGCTGTTTTTT. The complete variable domain, with remaining parts taken from reference TRBV7-9 and TRBJ2-2, reads DTGVSQNPRHKITKRGQNVTFRCDPISEHNRLYWYRQTLGQGPEFLTYFQNEAQLEKSRLLSDRFSAERPKGSFSTLEIQRTEQGDSAMYLCASSIGTTGELFFGEGSRLTVL.

This clonotype was counted a single time. V usage is TRBV5-1 and J usage is TRBJ2-5, with TRBD2 matching over 11 bases. Trimming removed 1 base from V and 7 bases from J; junction bases left unmatched: 15. Germline CDR1 reads SGHRS; CDR2 reads YFSETQ. This CDR3 has 18 amino acids. CDR3 nucleotide sequence: TGCGCCAGCAGCTTGCCCGGCCAACCGGGACTAGCGGCCGGGACCCAGTACTTC. Encoded protein: CASSLPGQPGLAAGTQYF.

CDR3: CSAIGQVGGEQYF. In DNA, the CDR3 is TGCAGTGCTATCGGACAGGTTGGTGGGGAGCAGTACTTC. The chain combines TRBV20-1 with TRBJ2-7; 7 bases are shared with TRBD1. This CDR3 is built from 13 residues. V shed 4 bases and J 7 bases; nucleotides not matched to a gene: 10. CDR1 and CDR2 (germline): DFQATT, SNEGSKA (reference sequence).

This clonotype was seen only a few times. DNA of the CDR3: TGTGCCAGCAACCAGGGGGCAGGACAGCCCCAGCATTTT. This encodes CASNQGAGQPQHF. The rearrangement uses TRBV6-1 and TRBJ1-5; 8 nucleotides align to TRBD1. V lost 7 bases and J lost 7; bases outside the gene matches: 6. Germline V gives CDR1 MNHNS, CDR2 SASEGT. The CDR3 length is 13 residues.

This clonotype was found a few times. The gene calls are TRBV11-2 and TRBJ2-3, with 7 bases identical to TRBD1. Germline CDR1 reads SGHAT; CDR2 reads FQNNGV. V was pared by 5 bases and J by 2 bases, with 7 bases of the junction left unmatched. The CDR3 sequence is 15 residues long. The CDR3 spells CASSLTGSPTDTQYF. The CDR3 DNA is TGTGCCAGCAGCCTGACAGGGAGCCCCACAGATACGCAGTATTTT.

The J gene is TRBJ1-3, the V gene TRBV14; perhaps TRBD1 as D (5 bases). Trimming removed 4 bases from V and 0 bases from J, with 13 bases in between. This CDR3 contains 16 residues. The germline V gene encodes CDR1 SGHDN and CDR2 FVKESK. CDR3 coding DNA: TGTGCCAGCAGCCCCATACAGGCCTACTCTGGAAACACCATATATTTT. Translation: CASSPIQAYSGNTIYF.

The rearrangement links TRBV3-1 to TRBJ2-2; possibly TRBD1 or TRBD2 for D (5 bases each). V lost 5 bases and J 5 bases, leaving 15 bases between the germline ends. CDR1 is LGHDT, CDR2 YNNKEL, per germline (reference sequence). The CDR3 contains 15 residues. As DNA, the CDR3 is TGTGCCAGCAGCATGGGACCCTATGGGACCGGGGAGCTGTTTTTT. Protein: CASSMGPYGTGELFF.

This clonotype occurred a few times. The V gene is TRBV7-9, the J gene TRBJ2-7; unclear D gene. Trimming removed 3 bases from V and 4 bases from J, with 13 bases in between. The CDR3 has 14 amino acids. In germline, CDR1 is SEHNR, CDR2 FQNEAQ (reference sequence). CDR3 bases: TGTGCCAGCAGCTTGGGCCCAGAGTCATACGAGCAGTACTTC. It yields the protein CASSLGPESYEQYF.

The gene calls are TRBV4-3 and TRBJ1-1; 7 nucleotides agree with TRBD1. Germline CDR1 reads LGHNA; CDR2 reads YSLEER. The CDR3 has 14 amino acids. V shed 3 bases and J 5 bases; nucleotides not matched to a gene: 6. CDR3 nucleotides: TGCGCCAGCAGCCAGACACTGACAGGGACTGAAGCTTTCTTT. This codes for CASSQTLTGTEAFF.

The chain has TRBV20-1 and TRBJ2-5; 10 bases match TRBD2. This CDR3 has 14 amino acids. The trim removed 7 bases at V and 1 base at J, leaving 6 bases unmatched. Germline V lookup: CDR1 DFQATT, CDR2 SNEGSKA (reference sequence). CDR3 sequence (DNA): TGCAGTGGCCTGGCTAGCGGGAGCCAAGAGACCCAGTACTTC. Translating gives CSGLASGSQETQYF.

This clonotype was picked up a small number of times. This chain uses TRBV7-9 with TRBJ2-2; tentatively, D is TRBD1 (6 bases). Germline CDR1 SEHNR, CDR2 FQNEAQ (reference sequence). The CDR3 loop spans 14 amino acids. Deletions cut 4 bases from V and 7 bases from J, with 13 bases between. CDR3 loop: CASSSDGTLGELFF. The CDR3 coding sequence is TGTGCCAGCAGCTCGGACGGGACACTCGGGGAGCTGTTTTTT.

This clonotype was counted only a few times. This chain's CDR3 is CASTQTGAETEQYF. CDR3 nucleotide sequence: TGTGCCAGCACTCAGACCGGGGCGGAAACTGAGCAGTACTTC. The chain uses TRBV25-1 and TRBJ2-7, with D perhaps given as TRBD1 or TRBD2 (5 bases each). The CDR3 consists of 14 residues. Germline lookup yields CDR1 MGHDK and CDR2 SYGVNS. Between the trimmed V and J ends, which lost 7 bases and 7 bases, there was a span of 20 bases.

This clonotype was detected many times. The genes are TRBV11-2 and TRBJ2-7, with 10 bases matching TRBD2. Germline assignment: CDR1 SGHAT and CDR2 FQNNGV. This CDR3 is built from 17 residues. V lost 2 bases to trimming and J lost 2 bases; unmatched junction nucleotides: 9. The CDR3 protein is CASSLTRLAGNTYEQYF. The DNA of the CDR3 is TGTGCCAGCAGCTTAACAAGACTAGCGGGTAATACCTACGAGCAGTACTTC.

In this sample, this clonotype turned up many times. The chain links TRBV6-5 to TRBJ2-5; tentatively, D is TRBD1 (5 bases). This CDR3 contains 15 residues. V was trimmed by 0 bases and J by 3 bases, leaving 11 bases between them. Germline CDR1 reads MNHEY; CDR2 reads SVGAGI. The DNA of the CDR3 is TGTGCCAGCAGTTACTCGGGGCAGACAAAAGAGACCCAGTACTTC. This encodes CASSYSGQTKETQYF.

The V call is TRBV29-1, the J call TRBJ2-7; 7 positions agree with TRBD2. Trimming removed 4 bases from V and 0 bases from J; junction bases left unmatched: 9. Germline CDR1 and CDR2: SQVTM and ANQGSEA. The length of the CDR3 is 15 residues. In DNA, the CDR3 is TGCAGCGTTGGTATATGGCTAGCGGACTCCTACGAGCAGTACTTC. It translates to CSVGIWLADSYEQYF.